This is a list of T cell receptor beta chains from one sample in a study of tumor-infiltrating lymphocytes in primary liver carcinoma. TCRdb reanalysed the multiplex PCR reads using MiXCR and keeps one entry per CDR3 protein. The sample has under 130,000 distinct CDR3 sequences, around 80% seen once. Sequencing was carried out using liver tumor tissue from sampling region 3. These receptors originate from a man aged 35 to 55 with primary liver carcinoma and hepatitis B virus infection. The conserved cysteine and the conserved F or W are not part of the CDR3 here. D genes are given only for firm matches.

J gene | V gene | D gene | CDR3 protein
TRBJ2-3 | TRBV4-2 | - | ASANGLPSTDTQY
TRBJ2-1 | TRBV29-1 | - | SVEFGTGGFYEHF
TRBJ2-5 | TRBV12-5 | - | ASGPKGSEGVTQY
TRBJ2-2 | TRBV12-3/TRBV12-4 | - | ASSQGRFGELF
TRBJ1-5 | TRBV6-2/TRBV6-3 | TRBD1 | ASSYGAGGKPQH
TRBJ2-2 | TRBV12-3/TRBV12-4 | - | ASTSDPGGLF
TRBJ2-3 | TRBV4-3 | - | ASSQDLGDWGIDTQY
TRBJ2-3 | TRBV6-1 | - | ASNEGSWPAVTQY
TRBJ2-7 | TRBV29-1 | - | SARTVTYEQY
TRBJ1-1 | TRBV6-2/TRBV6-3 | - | ASGTHNTEAF
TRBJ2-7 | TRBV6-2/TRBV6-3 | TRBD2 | ASSLSGSSGRALHEQY
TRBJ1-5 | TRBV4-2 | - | ASSEAAGAGDQPQH
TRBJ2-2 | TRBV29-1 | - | SFLERGGANTGELF
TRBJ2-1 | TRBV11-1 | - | ASSVGLSNEQF
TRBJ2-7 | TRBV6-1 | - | ASSLGSSPYEQY
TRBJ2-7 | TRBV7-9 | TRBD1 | ASSFLTGENEQY
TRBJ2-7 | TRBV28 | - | ASSRGSGLYEQY
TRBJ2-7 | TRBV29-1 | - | SVSILAYEQY
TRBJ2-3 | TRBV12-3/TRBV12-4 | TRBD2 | ARSLAGGKGNTQY
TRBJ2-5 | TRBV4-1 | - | VSRQDVGRETHY
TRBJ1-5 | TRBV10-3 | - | TTTVTDQAPQH
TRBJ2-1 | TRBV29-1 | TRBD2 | GVGLVGGFYNEQF
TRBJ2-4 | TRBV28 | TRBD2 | VSSSWTSGLAKNIQD
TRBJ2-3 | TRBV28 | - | ASSLRTAWIDRQY
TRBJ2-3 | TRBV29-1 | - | SAYEAGTDTQY
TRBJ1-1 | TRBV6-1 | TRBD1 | ASGTGWIEAF
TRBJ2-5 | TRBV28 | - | ATQSEGGHETQY
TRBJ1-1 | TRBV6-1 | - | AISEAVYANTEAF
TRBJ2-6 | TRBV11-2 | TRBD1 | ASTMGRDRGISLSGANVLT
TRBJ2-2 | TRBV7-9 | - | VSSFTTGELI
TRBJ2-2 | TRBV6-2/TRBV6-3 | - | VSSYSRFRTGRAGELF
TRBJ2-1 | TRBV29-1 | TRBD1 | NSEQGVSEQF
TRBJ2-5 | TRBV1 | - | TNSHDIHETQY
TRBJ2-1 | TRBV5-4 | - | GSSPGTGWENEQF
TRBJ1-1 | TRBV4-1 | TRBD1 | ASSHTDRLSNEAF
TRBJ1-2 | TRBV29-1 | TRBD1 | SVSGGSADGYT
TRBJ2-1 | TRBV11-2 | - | ASSLDMAQF
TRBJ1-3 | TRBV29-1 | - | RVGGGTMMNAIY
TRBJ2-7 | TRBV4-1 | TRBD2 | ASSQLYSGRPSYEQY
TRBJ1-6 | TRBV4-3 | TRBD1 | VSSSWDRGRNLPLH
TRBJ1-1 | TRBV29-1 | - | SVRPSGRNNEAF
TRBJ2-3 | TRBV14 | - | ASIRGYTDTQY
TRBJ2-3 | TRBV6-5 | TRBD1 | ASSPGQGRDTQY
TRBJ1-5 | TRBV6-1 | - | ASSGAKGQPQG
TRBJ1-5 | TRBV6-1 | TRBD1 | VSMRTGGNQPRH
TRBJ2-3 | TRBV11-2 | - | ATSPPGRAETQY
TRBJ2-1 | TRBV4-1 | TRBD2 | ASSQDLGGRASVRNEQF
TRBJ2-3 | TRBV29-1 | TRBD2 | SIVRGLAGGDTQY
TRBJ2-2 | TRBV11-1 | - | ASSFWDTGEL
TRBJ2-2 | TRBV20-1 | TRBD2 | SASGLAGDTGELF
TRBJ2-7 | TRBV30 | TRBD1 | AWNSRDRGSEQY
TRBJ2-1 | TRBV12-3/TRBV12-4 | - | ASHSETHYGEQF
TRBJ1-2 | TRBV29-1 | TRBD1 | SVEDRENYGYT
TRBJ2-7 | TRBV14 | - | VSSRGSQSSSYEQY
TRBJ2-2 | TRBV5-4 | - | ACSLGATPPGSCF
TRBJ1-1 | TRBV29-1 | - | SVLTGWGMNTEAF
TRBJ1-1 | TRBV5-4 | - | ASRIGLNTETF
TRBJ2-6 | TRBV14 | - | ASSPRWTMLPSGANVLT
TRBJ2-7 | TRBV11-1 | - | ASNLTGSGEYEQY